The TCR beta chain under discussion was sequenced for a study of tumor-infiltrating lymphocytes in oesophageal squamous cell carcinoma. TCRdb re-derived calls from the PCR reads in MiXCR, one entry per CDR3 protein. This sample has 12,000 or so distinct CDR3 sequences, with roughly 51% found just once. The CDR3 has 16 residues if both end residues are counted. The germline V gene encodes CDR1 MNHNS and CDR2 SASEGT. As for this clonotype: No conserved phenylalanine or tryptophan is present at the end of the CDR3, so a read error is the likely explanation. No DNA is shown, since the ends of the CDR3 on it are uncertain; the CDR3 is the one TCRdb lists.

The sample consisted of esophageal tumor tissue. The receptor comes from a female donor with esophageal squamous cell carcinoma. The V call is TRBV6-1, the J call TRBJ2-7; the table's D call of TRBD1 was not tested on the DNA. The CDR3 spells CASVPGTGLNEQFFGS.